This T cell receptor (beta chain) was captured by sequencing in a study of somatic mutations in cytotoxic T cells in rheumatoid arthritis. About the research overall: The authors flow-sorted some V beta antibody-stained T-cell populations at nearly 100% purity, including V beta1+ cells that they sequenced for TCRB.

Blood donors with median age roughly 56 years (range about 21-70), 50% to 65% female, served as healthy controls. Generated by immunoSEQ multiplex PCR, the TCRdb table keeps only in-frame clones and is missing some. The repertoire includes about 11,000 clones, 70% to 85% of them detected once, and approximately 10% sits in the top ten. With 5 bases removed from V and 0 bases from J, the gap between germline ends came to 8 bases. The CDR3 sequence is 14 residues long. The germline V gene encodes CDR1 SEHNR and CDR2 FQNEAQ (reference sequence). Material: CD8+ T cells sorted from blood. The TCR was taken from a woman aged 40 to 50 in good health. The chain links TRBV7-9 to TRBJ2-4; D unresolved. The CDR3, as DNA: TGTGCCAGCAGCGCGTACAAAGCCAAAAACATTCAGTACTTC. The encoded protein is CASSAYKAKNIQYF.